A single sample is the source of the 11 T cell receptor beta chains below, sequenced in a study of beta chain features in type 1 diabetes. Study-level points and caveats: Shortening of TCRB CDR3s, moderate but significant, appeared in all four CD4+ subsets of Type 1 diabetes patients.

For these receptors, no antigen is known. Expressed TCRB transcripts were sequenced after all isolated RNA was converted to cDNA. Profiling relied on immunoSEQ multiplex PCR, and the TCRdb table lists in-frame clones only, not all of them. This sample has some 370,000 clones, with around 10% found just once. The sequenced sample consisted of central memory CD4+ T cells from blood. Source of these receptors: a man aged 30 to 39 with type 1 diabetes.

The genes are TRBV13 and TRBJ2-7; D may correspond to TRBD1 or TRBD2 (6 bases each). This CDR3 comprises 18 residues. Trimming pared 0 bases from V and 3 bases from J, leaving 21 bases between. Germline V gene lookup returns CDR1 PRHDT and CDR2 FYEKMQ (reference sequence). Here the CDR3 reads CASSLGWGAAGLDYEQYF. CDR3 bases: TGTGCCAGCAGCTTAGGTTGGGGGGCAGCGGGCCTTGACTACGAGCAGTACTTC.

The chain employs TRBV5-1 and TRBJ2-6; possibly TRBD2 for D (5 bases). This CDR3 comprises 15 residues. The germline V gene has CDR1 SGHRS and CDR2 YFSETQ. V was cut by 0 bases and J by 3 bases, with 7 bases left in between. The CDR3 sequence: CASSLEGGGANVLTF. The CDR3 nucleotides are TGCGCCAGCAGCTTGGAAGGAGGTGGGGCCAACGTCCTGACTTTC.

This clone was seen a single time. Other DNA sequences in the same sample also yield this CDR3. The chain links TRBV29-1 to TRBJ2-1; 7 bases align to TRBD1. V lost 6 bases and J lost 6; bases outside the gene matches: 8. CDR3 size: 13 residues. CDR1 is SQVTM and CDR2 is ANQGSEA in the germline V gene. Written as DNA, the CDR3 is TGCAGCGTCGCGAAACAGGGGATCAATGAGCAGTTCTTC. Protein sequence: CSVAKQGINEQFF.

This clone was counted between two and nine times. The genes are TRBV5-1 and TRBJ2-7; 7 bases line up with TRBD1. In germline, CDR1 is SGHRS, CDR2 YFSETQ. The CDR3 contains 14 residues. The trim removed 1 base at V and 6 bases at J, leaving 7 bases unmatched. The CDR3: CASSLNTGELEQYF. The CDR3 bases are TGCGCCAGCAGCTTGAACACAGGGGAGCTCGAGCAGTACTTC. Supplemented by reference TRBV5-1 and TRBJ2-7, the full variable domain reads KAGVTQTPRYLIKTRGQQVTLSCSPISGHRSVSWYQQTPGQGLQFLFEYFSETQRNKGNFPGRFSGRQFSNSRSEMNVSTLELGDSALYLCASSLNTGELEQYFGPGTRLTVT.

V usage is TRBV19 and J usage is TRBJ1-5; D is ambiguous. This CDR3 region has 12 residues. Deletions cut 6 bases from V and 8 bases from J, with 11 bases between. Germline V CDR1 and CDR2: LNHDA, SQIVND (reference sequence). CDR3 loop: CASRFREEPQHF. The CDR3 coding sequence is TGTGCCAGTAGGTTTCGAGAGGAGCCCCAGCATTTT. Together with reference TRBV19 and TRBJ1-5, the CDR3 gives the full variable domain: DGGITQSPKYLFRKEGQNVTLSCEQNLNHDAMYWYRQDPGQGLRLIYYSQIVNDFQKGDIAEGYSVSREKKESFPLTVTSAQKNPTAFYLCASRFREEPQHFGDGTRLSIL.

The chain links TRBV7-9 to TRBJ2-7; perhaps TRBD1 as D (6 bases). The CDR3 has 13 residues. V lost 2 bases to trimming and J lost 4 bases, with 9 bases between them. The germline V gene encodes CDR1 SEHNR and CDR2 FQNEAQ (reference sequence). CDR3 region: CASSLRQEYEQYF. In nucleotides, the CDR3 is TGTGCCAGCAGCTTACGACAGGAATACGAGCAGTACTTC.

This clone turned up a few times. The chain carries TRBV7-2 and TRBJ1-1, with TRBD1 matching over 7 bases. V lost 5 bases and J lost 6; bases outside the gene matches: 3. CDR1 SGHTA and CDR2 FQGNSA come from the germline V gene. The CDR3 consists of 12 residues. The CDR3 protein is CASSPQGAEAFF. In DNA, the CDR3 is TGTGCCAGCAGCCCCCAGGGGGCTGAAGCTTTCTTT.

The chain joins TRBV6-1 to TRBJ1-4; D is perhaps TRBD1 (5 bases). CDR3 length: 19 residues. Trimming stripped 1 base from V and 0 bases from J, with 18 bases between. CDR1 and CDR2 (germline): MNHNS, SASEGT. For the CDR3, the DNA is TGTGCCAGCAGTGAAGTATCGGGTACAGGCGATGCAACTAATGAAAAACTGTTTTTT. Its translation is CASSEVSGTGDATNEKLFF.

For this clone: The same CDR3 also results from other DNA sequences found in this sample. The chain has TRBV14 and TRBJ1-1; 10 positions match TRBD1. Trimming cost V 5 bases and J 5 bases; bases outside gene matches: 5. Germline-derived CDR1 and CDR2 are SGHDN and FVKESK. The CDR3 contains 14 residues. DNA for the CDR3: TGTGCCAGCAGCTCGGGACAGGGGAGGACTGAAGCTTTCTTT. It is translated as CASSSGQGRTEAFF.

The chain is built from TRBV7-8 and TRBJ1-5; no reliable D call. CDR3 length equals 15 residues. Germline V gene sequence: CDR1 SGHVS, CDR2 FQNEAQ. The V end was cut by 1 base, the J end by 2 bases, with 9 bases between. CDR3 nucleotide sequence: TGTGCCAGCAGCTTAGGGGTGTTTGGCAATCAGCCCCAGCATTTT. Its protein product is CASSLGVFGNQPQHF.

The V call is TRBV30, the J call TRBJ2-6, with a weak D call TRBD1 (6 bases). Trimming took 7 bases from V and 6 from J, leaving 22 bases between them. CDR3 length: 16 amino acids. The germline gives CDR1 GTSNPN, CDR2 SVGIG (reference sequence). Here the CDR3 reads CASSGTQILAANVLTF. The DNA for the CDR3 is TGTGCCTCATCCGGGACACAAATATTGGCGGCCAACGTCCTGACTTTC.